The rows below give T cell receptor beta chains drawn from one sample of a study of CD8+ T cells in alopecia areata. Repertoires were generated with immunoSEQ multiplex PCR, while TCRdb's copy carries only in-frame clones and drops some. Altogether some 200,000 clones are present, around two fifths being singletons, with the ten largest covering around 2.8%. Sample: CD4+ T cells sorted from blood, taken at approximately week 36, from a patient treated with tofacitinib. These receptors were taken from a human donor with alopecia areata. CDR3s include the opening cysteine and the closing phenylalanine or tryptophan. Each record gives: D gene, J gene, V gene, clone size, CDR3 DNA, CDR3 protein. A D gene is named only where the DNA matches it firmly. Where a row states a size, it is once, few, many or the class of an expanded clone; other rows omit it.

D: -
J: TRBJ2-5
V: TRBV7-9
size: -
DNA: TGTGCCAGCAGCCCCCGCGAGACCCAGTACTTC
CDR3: CASSPRETQYF

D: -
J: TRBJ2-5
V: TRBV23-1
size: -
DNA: TGCGCCAGCAGTTGCGAGAAGGGCCCTCGAGAGACCCAGTACTTC
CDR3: CASSCEKGPRETQYF

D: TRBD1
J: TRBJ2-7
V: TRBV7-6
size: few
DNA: TGTGCCAGCAGCTTCCGGGACAGGGGCGGGGAGCAGTACTTC
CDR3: CASSFRDRGGEQYF

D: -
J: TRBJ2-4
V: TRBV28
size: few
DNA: TGTGCCAGCAGTTTGGGTGGAGCCATTCAGTACTTC
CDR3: CASSLGGAIQYF

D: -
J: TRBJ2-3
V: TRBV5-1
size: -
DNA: TGCGCCAGCAGCTTGGGCGGTATCGATTATCGCACAGATACGCAGTATTTT
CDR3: CASSLGGIDYRTDTQYF

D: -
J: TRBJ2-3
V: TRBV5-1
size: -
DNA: TGCGCCAGCAGCCTCCGGGGGCAGGGTCAAGATACGCAGTATTTT
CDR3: CASSLRGQGQDTQYF

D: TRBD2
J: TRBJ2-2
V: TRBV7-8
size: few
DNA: TGTGCCAGCAGCTTCGGGAGGGCGGTCACCGGGGAGCTGTTTTTT
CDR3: CASSFGRAVTGELFF

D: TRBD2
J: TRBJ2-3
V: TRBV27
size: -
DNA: TGTGCCAGTTTACGATGGGGAGGGGAAACAGATACGCAGTATTTT
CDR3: CASLRWGGETDTQYF

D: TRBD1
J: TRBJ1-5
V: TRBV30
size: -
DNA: TGTGCCTGGACCAGGACAGGGCTAAATCAGCCCCAGCATTTT
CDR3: CAWTRTGLNQPQHF

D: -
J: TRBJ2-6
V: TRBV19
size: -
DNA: TGTGCCAGTAGCCCAACTGGGGCCAACGTCCTGACTTTC
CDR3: CASSPTGANVLTF

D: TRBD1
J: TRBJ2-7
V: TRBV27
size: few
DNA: TGTGCCAGCAGTTCGCTCCGGGACAGGGACGAGCAGTACTTC
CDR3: CASSSLRDRDEQYF

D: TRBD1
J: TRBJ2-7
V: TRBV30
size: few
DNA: TGTGCCTGGAGTGACCGGGACAGGTTCTCATTC
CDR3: CAWSDRDRFSF

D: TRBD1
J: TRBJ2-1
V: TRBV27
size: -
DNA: TGTGCCAGCAGCTTTACGGACAGGTGGTACAATGAGCAGTTCTTC
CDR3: CASSFTDRWYNEQFF

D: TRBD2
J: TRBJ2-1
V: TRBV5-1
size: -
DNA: TGCGCCAGCAGCTTTCAAGCGGGGGAAAACAATGAGCAGTTCTTC
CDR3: CASSFQAGENNEQFF

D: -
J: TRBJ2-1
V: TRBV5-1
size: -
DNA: TGCGCCAGCAGCTTTATAACCCGCAATGAGCAGTTCTTC
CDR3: CASSFITRNEQFF

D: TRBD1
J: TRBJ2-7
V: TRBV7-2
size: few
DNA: TGTGCCAGCAGCCCTGGACAGGGGAGTCGCGAGCAGTACTTC
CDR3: CASSPGQGSREQYF

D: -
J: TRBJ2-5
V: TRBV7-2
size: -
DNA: TGTGCCAGCAGCTTAGGGGCTTCAACGACCCAGTACTTC
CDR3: CASSLGASTTQYF

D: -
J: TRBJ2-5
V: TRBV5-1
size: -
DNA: TGCGCCAGCAGCTACGACAGAGAGCAAGAGACCCAGTACTTC
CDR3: CASSYDREQETQYF

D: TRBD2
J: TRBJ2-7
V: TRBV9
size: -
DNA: TGTGCCAGCAGCGTAGCTGCCAGGACCGCTAGCGGATTCTCCTACGAGCAGTACTTC
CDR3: CASSVAARTASGFSYEQYF

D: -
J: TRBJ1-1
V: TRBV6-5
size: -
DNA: TGTGCCAGCAGTTACTTGGGCAGCGACCAAGGAGCTTTCTTT
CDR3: CASSYLGSDQGAFF

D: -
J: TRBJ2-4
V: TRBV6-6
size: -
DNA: TGTGCCAGCAGCTCTAATCCCGGGGTAGCCAAAAACATTCAGTACTTC
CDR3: CASSSNPGVAKNIQYF

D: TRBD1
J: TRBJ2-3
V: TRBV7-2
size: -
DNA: TGTGCCAGCAGCTCCGACAGGGGGCCCTCGACGCAGTATTTT
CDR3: CASSSDRGPSTQYF

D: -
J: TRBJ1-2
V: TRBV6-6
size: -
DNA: TGTGCCAGCAGTATACAGGGAAACTATGGCTACACCTTC
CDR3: CASSIQGNYGYTF

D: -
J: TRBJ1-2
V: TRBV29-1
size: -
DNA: TGCAGCGTTGCCGTCGGGGCTTTTGGCTACACCTTC
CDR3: CSVAVGAFGYTF

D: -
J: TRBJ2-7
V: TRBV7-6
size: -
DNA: TGTGCCAGCAGCCGAGGAAGAGCGATGGACTCCTACGAGCAGTACTTC
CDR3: CASSRGRAMDSYEQYF

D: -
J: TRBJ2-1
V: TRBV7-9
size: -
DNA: TGTGCCAGCAGCCTAAGGGCCCCCCGAGCTGATGAGCAGTTCTTC
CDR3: CASSLRAPRADEQFF

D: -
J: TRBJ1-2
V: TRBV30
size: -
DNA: TGTGCCTGGAACACGGATCGACACTCTAACTATGGCTACACCTTC
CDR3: CAWNTDRHSNYGYTF

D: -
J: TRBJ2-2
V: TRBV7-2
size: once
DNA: TGTGCCAGCAGCGTGGGACACGGCGGCGGGGAGCTGTTTTTT
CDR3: CASSVGHGGGELFF

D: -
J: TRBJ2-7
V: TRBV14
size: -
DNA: TGTGCCAGCAGCCAAGATACAAGGGGTATGGACGAGCAGTACTTC
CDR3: CASSQDTRGMDEQYF